The entry below gives a single T cell receptor beta chain sequence along with its context. Its antigen is not known. Based on CD45RO/CCR7/CD25/CD127/CD95/CD27, CD4+ regulatory, stem cell-like memory, naive and central memory cells were sorted. These data are taken from a study of beta chain features in type 1 diabetes. Study-level results: Moderate yet significant TCRB CDR3 shortening was seen in Type 1 diabetes patients in all four CD4+ subsets. The cDNA sequencing approach could over-represent high-TCR-expressing cells.

Trimming shortened V by 0 bases and J by 2 bases, and 12 bases separated the two germline ends. The germline V gene encodes CDR1 LGHNA and CDR2 YSLEER. CDR3 length: 16 amino acids. As every portion of the isolated RNA was reverse transcribed, the sequencing read expressed TCRB transcripts. Measured with immunoSEQ multiplex PCR; TCRdb has only the in-frame clones, and not every one. The sample contains 600,000 or so clones, over 12% of which appear only once. The TCR was taken from a man in his late teens or twenties with type 1 diabetes. V and J are TRBV4-3 and TRBJ2-3; no definite D call. Sequenced material: naive CD4+ T cells from blood. CDR3 DNA: TGCGCCAGCAGCCAAGACAACAGTGGATACACAGATACGCAGTATTTT. Amino acid sequence: CASSQDNSGYTDTQYF.